This T cell receptor (beta chain) was recorded in a study of cytomegalovirus exposure and HLA in healthy donors. The repertoire was sequenced with immunoSEQ multiplex PCR; TCRdb's copy has only in-frame clones and lacks some. The table shows 250,000 to 400,000 clones, with 87% occurring only once. Losses at the gene ends were 4 bases for V and 2 bases for J; bases not matched to a gene: 6. The CDR3 is 15 residues long. CDR1 and CDR2 from the germline V gene are MNHEY and SMNVEV (reference sequence). What was sequenced was PBMCs. The V and J genes are TRBV27 and TRBJ2-3; 7 bases fit TRBD2. The clonotype was recovered from a woman under 40 in good health and CMV-seropositive. The DNA of the CDR3 is TGTGCCAGCAGTTCGCCTAGCGGCCCCACAGATACGCAGTATTTT. Its translation is CASSSPSGPTDTQYF.